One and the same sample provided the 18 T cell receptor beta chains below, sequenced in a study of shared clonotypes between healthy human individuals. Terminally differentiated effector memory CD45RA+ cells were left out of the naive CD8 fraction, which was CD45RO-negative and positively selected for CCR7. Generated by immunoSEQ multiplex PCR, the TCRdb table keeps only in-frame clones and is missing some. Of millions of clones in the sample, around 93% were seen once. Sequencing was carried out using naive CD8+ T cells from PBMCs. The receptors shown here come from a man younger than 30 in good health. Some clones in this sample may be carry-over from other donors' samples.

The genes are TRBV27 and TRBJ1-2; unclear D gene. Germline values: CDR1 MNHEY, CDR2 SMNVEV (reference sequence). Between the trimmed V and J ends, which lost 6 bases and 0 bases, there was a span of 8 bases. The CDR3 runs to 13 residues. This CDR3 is CASSRLANYGYTF. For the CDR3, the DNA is TGTGCCAGCAGCCGGTTAGCTAACTATGGCTACACCTTC.

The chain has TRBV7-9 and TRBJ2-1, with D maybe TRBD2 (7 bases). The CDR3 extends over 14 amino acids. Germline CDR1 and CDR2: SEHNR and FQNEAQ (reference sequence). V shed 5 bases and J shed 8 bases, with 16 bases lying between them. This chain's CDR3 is CASSVSGPGDEQFF. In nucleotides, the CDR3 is TGTGCCAGCAGCGTTAGCGGGCCAGGGGATGAGCAGTTCTTC.

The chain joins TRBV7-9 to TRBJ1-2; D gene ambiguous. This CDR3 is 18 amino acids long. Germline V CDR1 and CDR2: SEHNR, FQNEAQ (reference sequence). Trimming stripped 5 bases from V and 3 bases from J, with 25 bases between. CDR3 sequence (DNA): TGTGCCAGCAGCCCCCGCCCTCCCGGGGAAGAAGGCGACTATGGCTACACCTTC. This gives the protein CASSPRPPGEEGDYGYTF.

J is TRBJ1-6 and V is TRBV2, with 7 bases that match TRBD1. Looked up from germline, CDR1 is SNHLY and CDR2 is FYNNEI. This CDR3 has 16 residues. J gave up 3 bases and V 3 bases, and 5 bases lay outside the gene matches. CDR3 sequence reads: CASSDRTGLYNSPLHF. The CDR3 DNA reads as TGTGCCAGCAGTGATAGGACAGGCCTCTATAATTCACCCCTCCACTTT.

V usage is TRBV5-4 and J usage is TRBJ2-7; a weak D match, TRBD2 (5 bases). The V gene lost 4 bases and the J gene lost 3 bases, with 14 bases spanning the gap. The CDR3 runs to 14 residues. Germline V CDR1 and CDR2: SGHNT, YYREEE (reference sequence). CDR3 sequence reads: CASSIKTEGYEQYF. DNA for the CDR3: TGTGCCAGCAGCATTAAAACTGAGGGCTACGAGCAGTACTTC.

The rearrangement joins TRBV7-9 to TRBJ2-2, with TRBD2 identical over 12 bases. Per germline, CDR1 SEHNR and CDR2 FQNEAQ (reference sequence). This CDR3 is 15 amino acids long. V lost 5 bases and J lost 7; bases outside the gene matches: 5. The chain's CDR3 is CASSDPSGRVGELFF. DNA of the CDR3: TGTGCCAGCAGCGACCCTAGCGGGAGGGTCGGGGAGCTGTTTTTT.

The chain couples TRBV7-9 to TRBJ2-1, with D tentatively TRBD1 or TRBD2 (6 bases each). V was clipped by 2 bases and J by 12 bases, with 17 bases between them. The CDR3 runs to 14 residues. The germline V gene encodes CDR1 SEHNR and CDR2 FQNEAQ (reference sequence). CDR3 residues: CASSLPPGAKGQFF. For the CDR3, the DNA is TGTGCCAGCAGCTTACCCCCGGGGGCTAAGGGGCAGTTCTTC.

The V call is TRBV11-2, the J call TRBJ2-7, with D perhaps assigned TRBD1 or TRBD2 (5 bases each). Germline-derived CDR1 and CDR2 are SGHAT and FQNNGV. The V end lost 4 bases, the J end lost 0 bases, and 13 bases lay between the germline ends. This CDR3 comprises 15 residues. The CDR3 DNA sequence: TGTGCCAGCAGCTCGGGACCTCTCCTCTCCTACGAGCAGTACTTC. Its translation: CASSSGPLLSYEQYF.

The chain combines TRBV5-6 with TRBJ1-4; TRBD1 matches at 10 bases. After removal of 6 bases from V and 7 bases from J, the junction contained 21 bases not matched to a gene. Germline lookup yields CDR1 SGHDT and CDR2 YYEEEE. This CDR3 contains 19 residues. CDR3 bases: TGTGCCAGCACCGATAGGGGGGACAGGGGACGACCCTGGGCTGAAAAACTGTTTTTT. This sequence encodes CASTDRGDRGRPWAEKLFF.

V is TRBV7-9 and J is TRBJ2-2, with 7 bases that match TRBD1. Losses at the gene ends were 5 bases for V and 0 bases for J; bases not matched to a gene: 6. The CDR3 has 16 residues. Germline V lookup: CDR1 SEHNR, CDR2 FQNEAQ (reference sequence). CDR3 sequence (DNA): TGTGCCAGCAGCCTCCGGACAGGATCGAACACCGGGGAGCTGTTTTTT. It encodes CASSLRTGSNTGELFF.

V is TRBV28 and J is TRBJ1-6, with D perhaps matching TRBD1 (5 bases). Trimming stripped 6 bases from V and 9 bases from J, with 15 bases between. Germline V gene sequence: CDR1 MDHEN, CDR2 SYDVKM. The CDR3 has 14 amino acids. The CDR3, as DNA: TGTGCCAGCAGGCCGAGGGGTGTCGGTTCACCCCTCCACTTT. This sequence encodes CASRPRGVGSPLHF.

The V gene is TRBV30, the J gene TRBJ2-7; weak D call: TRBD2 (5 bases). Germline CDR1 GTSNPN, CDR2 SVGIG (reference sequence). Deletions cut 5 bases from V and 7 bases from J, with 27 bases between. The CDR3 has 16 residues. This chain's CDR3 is CAWPRGPYQYRGEQYF. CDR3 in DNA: TGTGCCTGGCCTAGAGGACCTTACCAGTATCGAGGGGAGCAGTACTTC.

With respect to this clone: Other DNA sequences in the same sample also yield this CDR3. CDR3: CAWRQGGTYEQYF. The CDR3 DNA reads as TGTGCCTGGAGACAGGGAGGCACCTACGAGCAGTACTTC. This chain connects TRBV30 to TRBJ2-7; D may be TRBD1 or TRBD2 (6 bases each). Trimming took off 3 bases at V and 2 bases at J, with 11 bases between the two ends. The CDR3 has 13 residues. CDR1 GTSNPN and CDR2 SVGIG come from the germline V gene (reference sequence).

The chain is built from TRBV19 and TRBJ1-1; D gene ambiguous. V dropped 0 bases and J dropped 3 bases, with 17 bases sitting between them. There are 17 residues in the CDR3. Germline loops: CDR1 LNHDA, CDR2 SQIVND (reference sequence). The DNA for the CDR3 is TGTGCCAGTAGTATAGATAGAACAGTTGGTGGAGACACTGAAGCTTTCTTT. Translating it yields CASSIDRTVGGDTEAFF. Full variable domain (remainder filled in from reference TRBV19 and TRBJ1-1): DGGITQSPKYLFRKEGQNVTLSCEQNLNHDAMYWYRQDPGQGLRLIYYSQIVNDFQKGDIAEGYSVSREKKESFPLTVTSAQKNPTAFYLCASSIDRTVGGDTEAFFGQGTRLTVV.

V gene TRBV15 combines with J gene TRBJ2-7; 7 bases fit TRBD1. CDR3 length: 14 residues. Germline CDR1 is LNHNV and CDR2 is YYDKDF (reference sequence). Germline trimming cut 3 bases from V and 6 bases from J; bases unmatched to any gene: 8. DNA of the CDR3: TGTGCCACCAGCAGTCGTGGACAGGCCTTCGAGCAGTACTTC. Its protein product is CATSSRGQAFEQYF.

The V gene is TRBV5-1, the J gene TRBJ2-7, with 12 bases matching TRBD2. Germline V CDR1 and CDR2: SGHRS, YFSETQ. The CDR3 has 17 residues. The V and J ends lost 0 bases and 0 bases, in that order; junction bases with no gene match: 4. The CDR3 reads CASSLALAGGLSYEQYF. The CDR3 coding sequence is TGCGCCAGCAGCTTGGCACTAGCGGGAGGACTCTCCTACGAGCAGTACTTC.

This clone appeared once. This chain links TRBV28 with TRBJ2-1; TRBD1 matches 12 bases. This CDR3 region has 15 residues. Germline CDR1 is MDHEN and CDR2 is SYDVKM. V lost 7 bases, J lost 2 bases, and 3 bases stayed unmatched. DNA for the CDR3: TGTGCCAGCACCGGGGACAGGGGGCCCTACAATGAGCAGTTCTTC. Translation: CASTGDRGPYNEQFF.

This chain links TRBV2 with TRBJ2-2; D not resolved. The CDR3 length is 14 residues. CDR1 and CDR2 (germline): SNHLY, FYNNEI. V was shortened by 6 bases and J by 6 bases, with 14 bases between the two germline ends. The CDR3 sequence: CASSEPIKAGELFF. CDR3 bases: TGTGCCAGCAGCGAGCCGATAAAGGCCGGGGAGCTGTTTTTT.